These T cell receptor beta chains were read from a single sample in a study of blood T cell repertoires in COVID-19. Some clones are missing from TCRdb's copy, which holds only in-frame ones; the method was immunoSEQ multiplex PCR. The table includes about 280,000 clones, 85% detected once. The sequencing sample was made of PBMCs or T cells enriched from blood (not recorded which). These TCRs come from a woman between 50 and 59 years old who had recovered from COVID-19. Both conserved end residues are part of each CDR3. D genes are given only for firm matches. The size entry is marked missing in some rows and otherwise reads once, few, many or a size class.

j_gene: TRBJ1-2
v_gene: TRBV15
len: 15
d_gene: -
abundance: once
CDR3nt: TGTGCCACCAGCAGAGATATTTCAGAAAGCTATGGCTACACCTTC
CDR3aa: CATSRDISESYGYTF

j_gene: TRBJ1-1
v_gene: TRBV5-4
len: 13
d_gene: -
abundance: once
CDR3nt: TGTGCCAGCAGCTTCGACATGAACACTGAAGCTTTCTTT
CDR3aa: CASSFDMNTEAFF

j_gene: TRBJ2-7
v_gene: TRBV11-2
len: 14
d_gene: -
abundance: -
CDR3nt: TGTGCCAGCAGCCTTGACGCAGGCTCCTACGAGCAGTACTTC
CDR3aa: CASSLDAGSYEQYF

j_gene: TRBJ2-1
v_gene: TRBV12-3/TRBV12-4
len: 13
d_gene: -
abundance: -
CDR3nt: TGTGCCAGCAGCCCGGGATACCAAAATGAGCAGTTCTTC
CDR3aa: CASSPGYQNEQFF

j_gene: TRBJ2-1
v_gene: TRBV24-1
len: 16
d_gene: -
abundance: -
CDR3nt: TGTGCCACCAGTGACGGGGTCCAGGGGCCGAACAATGAGCAGTTCTTC
CDR3aa: CATSDGVQGPNNEQFF

j_gene: TRBJ1-5
v_gene: TRBV6-5
len: 14
d_gene: TRBD1
abundance: -
CDR3nt: TGTGCCAGCAGTTCGACAGGGTCTCATCAGCCCCAGCATTTT
CDR3aa: CASSSTGSHQPQHF

j_gene: TRBJ2-3
v_gene: TRBV5-1
len: 14
d_gene: -
abundance: -
CDR3nt: TGCGCCAGCAGCTTAACAGGATCCCCAGATACGCAGTATTTT
CDR3aa: CASSLTGSPDTQYF

j_gene: TRBJ1-1
v_gene: TRBV6-6
len: 12
d_gene: -
abundance: -
CDR3nt: TGTGCCAGCAACTGGGCGAACACTGAAGCTTTCTTT
CDR3aa: CASNWANTEAFF

j_gene: TRBJ1-1
v_gene: TRBV12-3/TRBV12-4
len: 10
d_gene: -
abundance: -
CDR3nt: TGTGCCAGCAGTCTGACAAGACCTTTCTTT
CDR3aa: CASSLTRPFF

j_gene: TRBJ2-1
v_gene: TRBV6-1
len: 16
d_gene: TRBD1
abundance: -
CDR3nt: TGTGCCAGCAGTGATACCCGGGACAGGGGGCTTCATGAGCAGTTCTTC
CDR3aa: CASSDTRDRGLHEQFF

j_gene: TRBJ2-1
v_gene: TRBV5-4
len: 14
d_gene: TRBD1
abundance: -
CDR3nt: TGTGCCAGCAGCCAAGGACAGGTACTTAATGAGCAGTTCTTC
CDR3aa: CASSQGQVLNEQFF

j_gene: TRBJ1-4
v_gene: TRBV18
len: 13
d_gene: TRBD1
abundance: -
CDR3nt: TGTGCCAGCTCACCGGGACAGGTCGAAAAACTGTTTTTT
CDR3aa: CASSPGQVEKLFF

j_gene: TRBJ1-1
v_gene: TRBV7-9
len: 15
d_gene: TRBD1
abundance: -
CDR3nt: TGTGCCAGCAGCCCAAGGACAGGGATGAACACTGAAGCTTTCTTT
CDR3aa: CASSPRTGMNTEAFF

j_gene: TRBJ2-1
v_gene: TRBV5-1
len: 14
d_gene: TRBD2
abundance: -
CDR3nt: TGCGCCAGCAGCTTCCTTCCTAGCGGGGATGAGCAGTTCTTC
CDR3aa: CASSFLPSGDEQFF

j_gene: TRBJ2-5
v_gene: TRBV6-5
len: 15
d_gene: -
abundance: -
CDR3nt: TGTGCCAGCAGTTACTCGCCAGGGAAGGTAGAGACCCAGTACTTC
CDR3aa: CASSYSPGKVETQYF

j_gene: TRBJ1-1
v_gene: TRBV18
len: 16
d_gene: -
abundance: -
CDR3nt: TGTGCCAGCTCACCATTCGACAGGCCCATGAACACTGAAGCTTTCTTT
CDR3aa: CASSPFDRPMNTEAFF

j_gene: TRBJ2-5
v_gene: TRBV24-1
len: 15
d_gene: -
abundance: -
CDR3nt: TGTGCCACCAGTGACTCCGGACTACAGAAAGAGACCCAGTACTTC
CDR3aa: CATSDSGLQKETQYF

j_gene: TRBJ2-2
v_gene: TRBV10-2
len: 15
d_gene: -
abundance: -
CDR3nt: TGCGCCAGCAGTGAGATAATATATAACACCGGGGAGCTGTTTTTT
CDR3aa: CASSEIIYNTGELFF

j_gene: TRBJ2-1
v_gene: TRBV15
len: 14
d_gene: -
abundance: -
CDR3nt: TGTGCCACCAGCAGAGGACAGGATTACAATGAGCAGTTCTTC
CDR3aa: CATSRGQDYNEQFF

j_gene: TRBJ1-2
v_gene: TRBV19
len: 15
d_gene: TRBD1
abundance: -
CDR3nt: TGTGCCAGTAGTAAGTGGAGGGACAGAGTAAATGGCTACACCTTC
CDR3aa: CASSKWRDRVNGYTF

j_gene: TRBJ1-2
v_gene: TRBV7-8
len: 11
d_gene: -
abundance: -
CDR3nt: TGTGCCAGCAGCCCGACAGGTGGCTACACCTTC
CDR3aa: CASSPTGGYTF

j_gene: TRBJ2-1
v_gene: TRBV4-2
len: 15
d_gene: TRBD2
abundance: -
CDR3nt: TGTGCCAGCAGCCTCACTAGCGGGGGAAACAATGAGCAGTTCTTC
CDR3aa: CASSLTSGGNNEQFF